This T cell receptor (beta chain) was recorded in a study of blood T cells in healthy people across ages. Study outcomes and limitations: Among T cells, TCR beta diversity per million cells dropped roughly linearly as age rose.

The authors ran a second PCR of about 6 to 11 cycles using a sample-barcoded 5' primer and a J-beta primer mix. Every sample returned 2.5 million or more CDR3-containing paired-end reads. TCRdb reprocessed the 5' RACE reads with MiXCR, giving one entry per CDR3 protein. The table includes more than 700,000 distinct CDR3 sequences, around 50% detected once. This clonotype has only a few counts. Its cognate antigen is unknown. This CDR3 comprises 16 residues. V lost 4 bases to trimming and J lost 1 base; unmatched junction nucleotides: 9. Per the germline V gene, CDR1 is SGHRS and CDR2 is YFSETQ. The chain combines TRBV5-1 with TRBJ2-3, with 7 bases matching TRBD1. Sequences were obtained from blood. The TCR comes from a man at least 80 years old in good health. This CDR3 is CASSGKQGWGTDTQYF. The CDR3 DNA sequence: TGCGCCAGCAGCGGAAAACAGGGGTGGGGCACAGATACGCAGTATTTT.